One and the same sample provided the 18 T cell receptor beta chains below, sequenced in a study of T cells in Graves' hyperthyroidism and ophthalmopathy. There were TCR beta CDR3 regions amplified from RNA transcripts. Carried out on the TCR CDR3, a first-round RT-PCR used the HTBI primer set. TCRdb re-called the multiplex PCR reads with MiXCR, one entry per CDR3 protein. There are around 530,000 distinct CDR3 sequences in the sample; approximately 17% occur only once, and roughly a sixth lies in the top ten. The sequenced sample consisted of blood. These receptor sequences come from a woman aged 18-35 years with Graves' ophthalmopathy.

The chain carries TRBV7-2 and TRBJ1-2, with 9 bases aligning to TRBD1. The CDR3 has 17 amino acids. From germline, CDR1 is SGHTA and CDR2 FQGNSA. The V segment lost 5 bases and the J segment 1 base; nucleotides outside the gene matches: 11. CDR3 DNA: TGTGCCAGCAGCACGCCGGGACAGGGCATAATTAACTATGGCTACACCTTC. This sequence encodes CASSTPGQGIINYGYTF.

The rearrangement links TRBV3-1 to TRBJ2-7; 8 bases fit TRBD2. With V trimmed by 3 bases and J by 5 bases, 9 bases remained unmatched. This CDR3 has 15 residues. CDR1 and CDR2 from the germline V gene are LGHDT and YNNKEL (reference sequence). This chain's CDR3 is CASSQWGPGGDEQYF. The CDR3, as DNA: TGTGCCAGCAGCCAGTGGGGGCCCGGGGGGGACGAGCAGTACTTC.

This clonotype was seen repeatedly, ten times or more. The gene calls are TRBV28 and TRBJ2-7; D tentatively reads TRBD1 or TRBD2 (5 bases each). The CDR3 is made up of 13 amino acids. Germline lookup yields CDR1 MDHEN and CDR2 SYDVKM. V lost 3 bases and J 7 bases, leaving 13 bases between the germline ends. This chain's CDR3 is CASSLGGDGEQYF. CDR3 bases: TGTGCCAGCAGTTTGGGTGGGGACGGGGAGCAGTACTTC.

This chain uses TRBV2 with TRBJ2-7, with a tentative D call TRBD2 (6 bases). The CDR3 spans 15 residues. V gave up 6 bases and J gave up 2 bases, with 17 bases separating them. Germline CDR1 SNHLY, CDR2 FYNNEI. CDR3 DNA: TGTGCCAGCAGGGGAGGAAGCGGGCGGGCCTACGAGCAGTACTTC. This codes for CASRGGSGRAYEQYF.

This clonotype occurred many times. The chain carries TRBV27 and TRBJ1-1, with D unclear. Deletions cut 10 bases from V and 2 bases from J, with 14 bases between. The germline CDR1 and CDR2 sequences are MNHEY and SMNVEV (reference sequence). The CDR3 runs to 13 residues. This CDR3 reads CATRLGPNTEAFF. The CDR3 DNA reads as TGTGCCACCCGGTTAGGACCTAACACTGAAGCTTTCTTT.

This clonotype was observed many times. This rearrangement joins TRBV6-1 to TRBJ2-7; D is tentatively TRBD1 or TRBD2 (5 bases each). Trimming removed 7 bases from V and 4 bases from J, with 20 bases in between. The CDR3 covers 15 residues. Germline CDR1 MNHNS, CDR2 SASEGT. DNA of the CDR3: TGTGCCAGCAACCCGTCGGGGACGGATTTTTACGAGCAGTACTTC. Protein sequence: CASNPSGTDFYEQYF.

This chain links TRBV19 with TRBJ1-1; 7 positions agree with TRBD1. Trimming took 5 bases from V and 3 from J; bases not matched to a gene: 6. The CDR3 extends over 14 amino acids. The germline V gene encodes CDR1 LNHDA and CDR2 SQIVND (reference sequence). The CDR3 loop is CASSFEGADTEAFF. Here the CDR3 DNA reads TGTGCCAGTAGTTTTGAGGGGGCCGACACTGAAGCTTTCTTT.

With regard to this clonotype: A clone one base away is much larger, so this may be a read error. The chain is built from TRBV5-1 and TRBJ2-5; 7 positions match TRBD2. After removal of 4 bases from V and 5 bases from J, the junction contained 14 bases not matched to a gene. CDR1 is SGHRS and CDR2 is YFSETQ in the germline V gene. This CDR3 is built from 16 residues. The CDR3 DNA follows: TGCGCCAGCAGCCCCTTCGCGGGGGATGCGGGGGAGACCCAGTACTTC. Encoded protein: CASSPFAGDAGETQYF.

This clonotype showed up many times. The chain couples TRBV3-1 to TRBJ2-7, with unresolved D. Looked up from germline, CDR1 is LGHDT and CDR2 is YNNKEL (reference sequence). The CDR3 is made up of 14 amino acids. Trimming took 4 bases from V and 5 from J, leaving 15 bases between them. The CDR3 protein is CASSLRQAGHEQYF. The CDR3 DNA is TGTGCCAGCAGCCTCAGGCAGGCTGGCCACGAGCAGTACTTC.

This clonotype showed up many times. The chain couples TRBV29-1 to TRBJ1-5, with D hard to call. Germline lookup yields CDR1 SQVTM and CDR2 ANQGSEA. The ends were cut back, 4 bases at V and 0 bases at J, with 7 bases in the middle. This CDR3 contains 13 residues. The CDR3, as DNA: TGCAGCGTTGGGGGTCTTAGCAATCAGCCCCAGCATTTT. It encodes CSVGGLSNQPQHF.

V is TRBV4-1 and J is TRBJ1-6, with a possible D match to TRBD1 (5 bases). This CDR3 contains 18 residues. CDR1 is MGHRA, CDR2 YSYEKL, per germline. The V end was cut by 3 bases, the J end by 4 bases, with 19 bases between. The CDR3 DNA reads as TGCGCCAGCAGCCAGAAACCGCCGGCGGGGGAATATAATTCACCCCTCCACTTT. Its translation: CASSQKPPAGEYNSPLHF.

This clonotype was recorded a few times. The V and J genes are TRBV4-2 and TRBJ2-1; 10 nucleotides match TRBD2. After removal of 0 bases from V and 6 bases from J, the junction contained 8 bases not matched to a gene. Per germline, CDR1 LGHNA and CDR2 YNFKEQ. CDR3 length: 17 residues. The CDR3 DNA is TGTGCCAGCAGCCAAGATCCTAGCGGGAGTTACGGCAATGAGCAGTTCTTC. Translating it yields CASSQDPSGSYGNEQFF.

The chain employs TRBV7-2 and TRBJ2-3, with a possible D match to TRBD1 (6 bases). The CDR3 covers 14 residues. Germline-derived CDR1 and CDR2 are SGHTA and FQGNSA. V was pared by 5 bases and J by 3 bases, with 12 bases between. This chain's CDR3 is CASSQGLWTDTQYF. The CDR3 bases are TGTGCCAGCAGCCAGGGGTTGTGGACAGATACGCAGTATTTT. Looking up the rest from reference TRBV7-2 and TRBJ2-3 gives the full variable domain: GAGVSQSPSNKVTEKGKDVELRCDPISGHTALYWYRQSLGQGLEFLIYFQGNSAPDKSGLPSDRFSAERTGGSVSTLTIQRTQQEDSAVYLCASSQGLWTDTQYFGPGTRLTVL.

In this sample, this clonotype turned up many times. CDR3 protein: CASSEGLAGLNEQFF. CDR3 sequence (DNA): TGTGCCAGTAGTGAGGGACTAGCGGGACTCAATGAGCAGTTCTTC. V and J are TRBV19 and TRBJ2-1; 13 positions match TRBD2. The CDR3 is made up of 15 amino acids. Germline CDR1 LNHDA, CDR2 SQIVND (reference sequence). The V segment lost 5 bases and the J segment 6 bases; nucleotides outside the gene matches: 4.

As to this clonotype: Relative to the germline gene, one junction end is altered; a read error may explain this. The CDR3 sequence: CASSLDRTEKNF. The DNA of the CDR3 is TGTGCCAGCAGCTTAGACCGGACAGAAAAAAACTTC. J is TRBJ2-5 and V is TRBV11-2, with D perhaps matching TRBD1 (6 bases). Germline CDR1 reads SGHAT; CDR2 reads FQNNGV. This CDR3 region has 12 residues.

This clonotype has ten or more counts. This chain connects TRBV11-1 to TRBJ1-1; weak D call: TRBD1 (5 bases). The V gene lost 4 bases and the J gene lost 6 bases, with 15 bases spanning the gap. This CDR3 spans 14 amino acids. Germline CDR1 SGHAT, CDR2 FQDESV (reference sequence). The CDR3 nucleotides read TGTGCCAGCAGCTCTGGGGTTGTGGGGGCTGAAGCTTTCTTT. Translating it yields CASSSGVVGAEAFF.

V and J are TRBV28 and TRBJ1-2; unclear D gene. V gave up 5 bases and J gave up 1 base, with 20 bases separating them. The CDR3 runs 17 residues. The germline gives CDR1 MDHEN, CDR2 SYDVKM. In nucleotides, the CDR3 is TGTGCCAGCAGTACTTTAATCCCCTGGACGGGTAACTATGGCTACACCTTC. It is translated as CASSTLIPWTGNYGYTF.

This clonotype was observed at least ten times. The CDR3 DNA follows: TGTGCCAGCAGTGTACAGGGTAGCAATCAGCCCCAGCATTTT. It is translated as CASSVQGSNQPQHF. V gene TRBV27 combines with J gene TRBJ1-5; the D gene is possibly TRBD1 (6 bases). Germline V gives CDR1 MNHEY, CDR2 SMNVEV (reference sequence). There are 14 residues in the CDR3. V was clipped by 5 bases and J by 0 bases, with 8 bases between them.